The text below deals with one T cell receptor beta chain. Data came from immunoSEQ multiplex PCR; TCRdb stores just in-frame clones and leaves some out. The sample contains 650,000 to 950,000 clones, approximately 85% of which appear only once. This entry belongs to a study of shared T cell receptors in the human thymus. With 0 bases removed from V and 2 bases from J, the gap between germline ends came to 8 bases. The germline CDR1 and CDR2 sequences are ENHRY and SYGVKD. The CDR3 is 14 residues long. This sample also appeared in a second study, on human thymus T cells. This second study says: Having surgery to correct congenital heart defects, healthy Finnish infants acted as the donors. Resected material from corrective heart surgery provided the thymus tissue analysed. Gene usage for V and J segments appeared biased in thymic and blood repertoires. Related research described thymic repertoires that were highly overlapping among unrelated individuals.

The sequencing sample was made of thymocytes. The rearrangement uses TRBV10-3 and TRBJ2-7; a possible D gene is TRBD2 (5 bases). This sequence was found in a girl in the first two years of life with a congenital heart defect. CDR3 bases: TGTGCCATCAGTGAGTCAGCGGATACCTACGAGCAGTACTTC. Its protein product is CAISESADTYEQYF.